This TCR beta chain was recorded in a study of T cells in localized non-small cell lung cancer. Clones were sequenced by immunoSEQ multiplex PCR, and TCRdb holds only the in-frame ones, with some missing. The table records approximately 52,000 clones, 75% to 90% of them present only once. Broader study findings: A denser population of T cells in blood accompanied longer overall survival. Peak T cell clonality was found in uninvolved adjacent lung, exceeding tumor. Heterogeneity stays possible, as sequencing covered only one tumor region. A median approximately 61 of the top 100 tumor clones appeared in adjacent lung.

Unmatched junction bases numbered 4, after V lost 6 bases and J lost 4 bases. The CDR3 loop spans 13 amino acids. Germline CDR1 reads MDHEN; CDR2 reads SYDVKM. For this clone: Its antigen is not known.

The specimen comprised peripheral blood, sampled before any cancer treatment. The clonotype was recovered from a male donor aged 60 or over with stage III squamous cell lung carcinoma. The chain combines TRBV28 with TRBJ2-7; 9 positions agree with TRBD2. CDR3 in DNA: TGTGCCAGCAGGACTAGCGGACTGTACGAGCAGTACTTC. Protein sequence: CASRTSGLYEQYF.